The rows below give T cell receptor beta chains drawn from one sample of a study of blood T cell repertoires in COVID-19. The data were produced by immunoSEQ multiplex PCR, yet TCRdb's version contains in-frame clones alone and is incomplete. There are about 180,000 clones in the sample; roughly 81% occur only once, and about 10% lies in the top ten. Sample: peripheral blood. The receptors come from a woman of 80 years or more with COVID-19, enrolled during active disease. Both conserved end residues are part of each CDR3. D genes are given only for firm matches. Part of the rows lack a size; the others show once, few, many or a class for expanded clones.

j_call	d_call	clone_size	v_call	cdr3_aa	cdr3_nt
TRBJ2-7	-	-	TRBV29-1	CSVDISNYEQYF	TGCAGCGTGGACATTAGTAACTACGAGCAGTACTTC
TRBJ2-1	-	once	TRBV3-1/TRBV3-2	CASSQGRGTYNEQFF	TGTGCCAGCAGCCAAGGCAGGGGCACCTACAATGAGCAGTTCTTC
TRBJ2-1	TRBD2	few	TRBV3-1/TRBV3-2	CASGLAGGYNEQFF	TGTGCCAGCGGACTAGCGGGAGGCTACAATGAGCAGTTCTTC
TRBJ2-1	-	few	TRBV7-9	CASSPALGNEQFF	TGTGCCAGCAGCCCGGCCCTAGGCAATGAGCAGTTCTTC
TRBJ1-2	TRBD1	-	TRBV28	CASSLTRGLYGYTF	TGTGCCAGCAGTTTAACCAGGGGGCTGTATGGCTACACCTTC
TRBJ2-5	TRBD2	once	TRBV11-3	CASSLMGTRRKETQYF	TGTGCCAGCAGCTTGATGGGGACTAGGCGAAAAGAGACCCAGTACTTC
TRBJ1-3	-	-	TRBV29-1	CSVGAGVDTIYF	TGCAGCGTTGGGGCAGGGGTGGACACCATATATTTT
TRBJ2-7	-	-	TRBV5-8	CASSLRREGDEQYF	TGTGCCAGCAGCTTGAGGCGGGAAGGGGACGAGCAGTACTTC
TRBJ2-1	TRBD2	-	TRBV19	CASSIDHGLAGDQGSYNEQFF	TGTGCCAGTAGTATAGATCACGGACTAGCGGGAGATCAAGGCTCCTACAATGAGCAGTTCTTC
TRBJ2-7	TRBD1	-	TRBV9	CASSGDREKGEQYF	TGTGCCAGCAGCGGGGACAGGGAAAAGGGCGAGCAGTACTTC
TRBJ2-7	-	many	TRBV7-6	CASSLDGRPYEQYF	TGTGCCAGCAGCTTAGACGGGAGACCCTACGAGCAGTACTTC
TRBJ2-2	-	-	TRBV24-1	CATSDPHTGNTGELFF	TGTGCCACCAGTGATCCCCATACCGGTAACACCGGGGAGCTGTTTTTT
TRBJ1-5	-	-	TRBV19	CASHSDFPPHQPQHF	TGTGCCAGTCACTCGGACTTCCCTCCCCATCAGCCCCAGCATTTT
TRBJ2-3	-	-	TRBV6-2/TRBV6-3	CASSYTGGVADTQYF	TGTGCCAGCAGTTACACGGGGGGCGTCGCAGATACGCAGTATTTT
TRBJ2-1	TRBD2	-	TRBV7-8	CASSETGLALHNEQFF	TGTGCCAGCAGCGAAACGGGACTAGCCCTCCACAATGAGCAGTTCTTC
TRBJ2-2	-	-	TRBV18	CASSLSQGHYLTGELFF	TGTGCCAGCTCACTCTCACAGGGCCATTATCTCACCGGGGAGCTGTTTTTT
TRBJ2-5	TRBD2	-	TRBV12-5	CASGLFTGTSVQTQYF	TGTGCTAGTGGTTTGTTCACCGGGACTAGCGTCCAGACCCAGTACTTC
TRBJ2-5	TRBD2	-	TRBV4-1	CASSPIAGGLETQYF	TGCGCCAGCAGCCCTATAGCGGGGGGGCTGGAGACCCAGTACTTC
TRBJ1-1	-	few	TRBV7-2	CASRSRVLGLNTEAFF	TGTGCCAGCCGGTCCCGGGTGCTCGGTTTGAACACTGAAGCTTTCTTT
TRBJ2-7	-	-	TRBV7-2	CASSLVAGKYYEQYF	TGTGCCAGCAGCTTAGTTGCAGGGAAATACTACGAGCAGTACTTC
TRBJ2-1	-	-	TRBV7-3	CASSLTSIVHNEQFF	TGTGCCAGCAGCTTAACTAGCATCGTCCACAATGAGCAGTTCTTC
TRBJ2-7	TRBD1	-	TRBV7-2	CASSRQGQGGEQYF	TGTGCCAGCAGCCGCCAGGGACAGGGCGGCGAGCAGTACTTC
TRBJ2-5	-	-	TRBV5-5	CASSLQRSQETQYF	TGTGCCAGCAGCTTGCAGCGGAGCCAAGAGACCCAGTACTTC
TRBJ1-1	TRBD1	-	TRBV5-1	CASSFSGGNTEAFF	TGCGCCAGCAGCTTTTCAGGGGGGAACACTGAAGCTTTCTTT
TRBJ2-2	-	-	TRBV6-2/TRBV6-3	CASSYFPRGRGSDTGELFF	TGTGCCAGCAGTTATTTCCCTAGAGGCCGGGGGAGCGACACCGGGGAGCTGTTTTTT
TRBJ2-1	-	few	TRBV7-2	CASTLGTGTGYEQFF	TGTGCCAGCACCTTAGGGACTGGTACAGGGTATGAGCAGTTCTTC
TRBJ1-2	TRBD1	-	TRBV10-3	CAISVVSGQGYGYTF	TGTGCCATCAGTGTCGTATCCGGACAGGGTTATGGCTACACCTTC
TRBJ1-1	-	once	TRBV29-1	CSARDTEAFF	TGCAGCGCACGCGACACTGAAGCTTTCTTT
TRBJ2-4	TRBD1	-	TRBV15	CATSELQGSLNIQYF	TGTGCCACCAGCGAACTACAGGGGTCCTTAAACATTCAGTACTTC
TRBJ2-1	-	-	TRBV2	CASRQGGSGREQFF	TGTGCCAGCAGGCAGGGGGGTTCGGGAAGGGAGCAGTTCTTC
TRBJ2-3	-	-	TRBV18	CASSPTRGSSTDTQYF	TGTGCCAGCTCACCGACCCGGGGGTCTAGCACAGATACGCAGTATTTT
TRBJ2-7	TRBD1	-	TRBV19	CASSIRGRSSYEQYF	TGTGCCAGTAGTATAAGGGGGCGGAGCTCCTACGAGCAGTACTTC
TRBJ2-2	-	-	TRBV6-5	CASRYSGTNTGELFF	TGTGCCAGCAGGTATTCCGGGACGAACACCGGGGAGCTGTTTTTT
TRBJ2-7	-	-	TRBV2	CASSESDEQYF	TGTGCCAGCAGTGAGTCCGACGAGCAGTACTTC
TRBJ1-2	-	-	TRBV6-2/TRBV6-3	CASSFYREGYTF	TGTGCCAGCAGTTTCTACAGGGAAGGCTACACCTTC
TRBJ1-1	-	-	TRBV18	CASSTGPVHPEAFF	TGTGCCAGCTCAACAGGTCCAGTGCACCCTGAAGCTTTCTTT
TRBJ2-3	-	-	TRBV7-9	CASSLTAGSTDTQYF	TGTGCCAGCAGCTTAACGGCAGGGTCCACAGATACGCAGTATTTT